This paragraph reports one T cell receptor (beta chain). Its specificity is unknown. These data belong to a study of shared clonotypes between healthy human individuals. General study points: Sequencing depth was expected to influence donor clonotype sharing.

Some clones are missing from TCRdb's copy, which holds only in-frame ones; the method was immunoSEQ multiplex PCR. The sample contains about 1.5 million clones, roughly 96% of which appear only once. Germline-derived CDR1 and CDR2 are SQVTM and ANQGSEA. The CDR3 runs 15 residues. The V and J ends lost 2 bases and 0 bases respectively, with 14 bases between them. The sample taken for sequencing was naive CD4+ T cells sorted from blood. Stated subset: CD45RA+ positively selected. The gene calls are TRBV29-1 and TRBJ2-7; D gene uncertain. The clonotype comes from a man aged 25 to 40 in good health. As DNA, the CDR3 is TGCAGCGTTGAATTGGCCCTTAGGAGCTCCTACGAGCAGTACTTC. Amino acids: CSVELALRSSYEQYF.